These T cell receptor beta chains were read from a single sample in a study of blood T cell repertoires in COVID-19. Using immunoSEQ multiplex PCR, the repertoire was profiled, and TCRdb retains in-frame clones only, with some absent. The sample carries about 73,000 clones, approximately 82% recorded once. Sequencing was carried out using peripheral blood. The receptors originated from a man between 50 and 59 years old with active COVID-19. The CDR3 runs from the conserved cysteine through the conserved F or W. Fields, in order: D gene, V gene, clone size, J gene, CDR3 DNA, CDR3 protein. D genes are given only for firm matches. The size field is filled for only some rows; it gives once, few, many or a size class.

>NA|TRBV18|NA|TRBJ1-3
TGTGCCAGCTCACCACCGGTAGCTGGAAACACCATATATTTT
CASSPPVAGNTIYF
>NA|TRBV4-2|NA|TRBJ2-5
TGTGCCAGCAGCCAAGACCCCGGGGTAGCCGAGGAGACCCAGTACTTC
CASSQDPGVAEETQYF
>NA|TRBV28|NA|TRBJ1-4
TGTGCCAGCTCGGGACATCTCGACGCTAATGAAAAACTGTTTTTT
CASSGHLDANEKLFF
>TRBD2|TRBV11-3|NA|TRBJ2-1
TGTGCCAGCAGCTTGGGCGGGACTAGCGGCAATGAGCAGTTCTTC
CASSLGGTSGNEQFF
>NA|TRBV21-1|NA|TRBJ1-5
TGTGCCAGCAGCACACAGGGGGATCAGCCCCAGCATTTT
CASSTQGDQPQHF
>TRBD1|TRBV29-1|NA|TRBJ1-2
TGCAGCGTTGAACTACGGACAGGGGGGTTCTATGGCTACACCTTC
CSVELRTGGFYGYTF
>TRBD2|TRBV10-3|NA|TRBJ2-3
TGTGCCATCAGTCCGACTAGCGTAGTGTGGGATACGCAGTATTTT
CAISPTSVVWDTQYF
>NA|TRBV19|few|TRBJ1-1
TGTGCCAGTAGTATGAACCGGGAAGAAGCTTTCTTT
CASSMNREEAFF
>NA|TRBV9|NA|TRBJ1-6
TGTGCCAGCAGCGTAAACGCTGGAGGTTCACCCCTCCACTTT
CASSVNAGGSPLHF
>TRBD1|TRBV7-3|NA|TRBJ2-5
TGTGCCAGCAGCGCTGACAGGGGCGAGACCCAGTACTTC
CASSADRGETQYF
>TRBD2|TRBV7-6|once|TRBJ2-1
TGTGCCAGCAGCCTGACTAGCGGATCACTTTCCAATGAGCAGTTCTTC
CASSLTSGSLSNEQFF
>NA|TRBV19|NA|TRBJ2-7
TGTGCCAGTAGCGACCTCCGAGGCGAGCAGTACTTC
CASSDLRGEQYF
>TRBD2|TRBV9|NA|TRBJ2-2
TGTGCCAGCACCGCCGGACTAGCGGGCCCGCTCCCCCAGAACACCGGGGAGCTGTTTTTT
CASTAGLAGPLPQNTGELFF
>TRBD2|TRBV7-2|NA|TRBJ2-7
TGTGCCAGCAGCTCCTACACTAGCGGGAGGAGCGAGCAGTACTTC
CASSSYTSGRSEQYF
>TRBD2|TRBV9|NA|TRBJ2-3
TGTGCCAGCAGCGTAGGACTAGCGGGGGGGCAGGCCACAGATACGCAGTATTTT
CASSVGLAGGQATDTQYF
>TRBD1|TRBV4-2|NA|TRBJ1-2
TGTGCCAGCAGCCACAAAGGACAGGGGGACTATGGCTACACCTTC
CASSHKGQGDYGYTF
>NA|TRBV19|NA|TRBJ2-7
TGTGCCAGTAGAGAACGGAGGAGCTCCTACGAGCAGTACTTC
CASRERRSSYEQYF
>TRBD2|TRBV5-4|NA|TRBJ2-2
TGTGCCAGCAGCCCCCCGGTGGCTAGCGGGGGGCCTGAGCTGTTTTTT
CASSPPVASGGPELFF
>NA|TRBV11-2|NA|TRBJ2-3
TGTGCCAGCAGCCCAGAAGGCGGGGTTAGCACAGATACGCAGTATTTT
CASSPEGGVSTDTQYF
>TRBD1|TRBV30|NA|TRBJ1-2
TGTGCCTGGAGTCGGGACAGACCCTATGGCTACACCTTC
CAWSRDRPYGYTF
>NA|TRBV3-1/TRBV3-2|NA|TRBJ2-1
TGTGCCAGCAGGTGGAGCGCGGTGAGCTATGAGCAGTTCTTC
CASRWSAVSYEQFF
>TRBD2|TRBV11-2|once|TRBJ2-2
TGTGCCAGCAGCTTACAACTAGCGGCGGGGGAGCTGTTTTTT
CASSLQLAAGELFF
>NA|TRBV25-1|few|TRBJ1-2
TGTGCCAGCAGTACAGGGAATGGCTACACCTTC
CASSTGNGYTF
>NA|TRBV5-5|NA|TRBJ1-1
TGTGCCAGCAGCTTGGGGCAGGTCAACACTGAAGCTTTCTTT
CASSLGQVNTEAFF
>TRBD1|TRBV5-6|once|TRBJ2-6
TGTGCCAGCAGTCCCGGGACAGGGGGGAGTGGGGCCAACGTCCTGACTTTC
CASSPGTGGSGANVLTF
>TRBD2|TRBV5-1|NA|TRBJ2-7
TGCGCCAGCAGCTGGGAAACGACTAGCGGGGGCCCGTACGAGCAGTACTTC
CASSWETTSGGPYEQYF
>TRBD1|TRBV5-1|NA|TRBJ2-5
TGCGCCAGCAGCTCCCTGGGGACAGGGGGCAAAGAGACCCAGTACTTC
CASSSLGTGGKETQYF
>NA|TRBV6-5|NA|TRBJ1-2
TGTGCCAGCAGCGCGGGACCCCGTGACTATGGCTACACCTTC
CASSAGPRDYGYTF
>NA|TRBV4-1|NA|TRBJ1-1
TGCGCCAGCAGCCATCCCACTATTGGCACTGAAGCTTTCTTT
CASSHPTIGTEAFF
>TRBD1|TRBV10-3|few|TRBJ2-2
TGTGCCATCAAGACAGGGGGCCTCTTGGCCACCGGGGAGCTGTTTTTT
CAIKTGGLLATGELFF
>TRBD1|TRBV19|NA|TRBJ1-3
TGTGCCAGTAGTCTGGACAGGTACTCTGGAAACACCATATATTTT
CASSLDRYSGNTIYF
>TRBD1|TRBV6-1|NA|TRBJ2-7
TGTGCCAGCAGTGACCACAGGGGGCGGAACGAGCAGTACTTC
CASSDHRGRNEQYF
>NA|TRBV19|NA|TRBJ1-1
TGTGCCACTTCCAGTGGGAACACTGAAGCTTTCTTT
CATSSGNTEAFF
>NA|TRBV28|NA|TRBJ2-2
TGTGCCAGCAGTTTTGTGGGGCTACTAAACACCGGGGAGCTGTTTTTT
CASSFVGLLNTGELFF
>TRBD1|TRBV29-1|NA|TRBJ1-2
TGCAGCGCCGGACAGGGGACAAGCTATGGCTACACCTTC
CSAGQGTSYGYTF
>TRBD2|TRBV6-2/TRBV6-3|NA|TRBJ2-3
TGTGCCAGCAGTTACCCTAGCGGAGATACGCAGTATTTT
CASSYPSGDTQYF
>TRBD2|TRBV19|NA|TRBJ2-7
TGTGCCAGCGCCTTGGCGGGGGGGGCCTACGAGCAGTACTTC
CASALAGGAYEQYF
>NA|TRBV20-1|once|TRBJ1-6
TGCAGTGCTAGAGTGGGACTGACCCTCCACTTT
CSARVGLTLHF
>NA|TRBV7-9|NA|TRBJ1-4
TGTGCCAGCAGCTCACGGGAGATTGAAAAACTGTTTTTT
CASSSREIEKLFF
>NA|TRBV7-3|NA|TRBJ2-2
TGTGCCAGCAGACAGGCCCTAGGGTCCGGGGAGCTGTTTTTT
CASRQALGSGELFF
>NA|TRBV18|NA|TRBJ1-5
TGTGCCAGCTCGCCAGGGGCTATTAGCAATCAGCCCCAGCATTTT
CASSPGAISNQPQHF
>TRBD2|TRBV5-8|NA|TRBJ2-3
TGTGCCAGCAGCTTCGGTCTAGCGGGGGGGGATACGCAGTATTTT
CASSFGLAGGDTQYF
>NA|TRBV10-3|few|TRBJ1-3
TGTGCCATCACTTCTTCCCCGGGAAACACCATATATTTT
CAITSSPGNTIYF
>NA|TRBV7-2|NA|TRBJ1-1
TGTGCCAGCAGCTTGGGCCAGAACACTGAAGCTTTCTTT
CASSLGQNTEAFF
>TRBD2|TRBV2|NA|TRBJ2-3
TGTGCCAGCAGAGAGACTAGCGGGGGCACAGATACGCAGTATTTT
CASRETSGGTDTQYF
>NA|TRBV7-2|NA|TRBJ2-1
TGTGCCAGCAGCCTGGACTATCCTGAGCAGTTCTTC
CASSLDYPEQFF
>NA|TRBV28|few|TRBJ1-5
TGTGCCAGCAGTTTCAGTGTGTTCAGCAATCAGCCCCAGCATTTT
CASSFSVFSNQPQHF
>NA|TRBV11-3|NA|TRBJ2-7
TGTGCCAGCAGCCTGGGAGAGGACTACGAGCAGTACTTC
CASSLGEDYEQYF
>TRBD1|TRBV14|few|TRBJ2-2
TGTGCCAGCAGCCTGCAGGGGGCCGGTACCGGGGAGCTGTTTTTT
CASSLQGAGTGELFF
>TRBD2|TRBV7-3|NA|TRBJ2-3
TGTGCCAGCAGCCATACCAGGACTAGCGGGGGAGCAGATACGCAGTATTTT
CASSHTRTSGGADTQYF
>NA|TRBV3-1/TRBV3-2|NA|TRBJ2-3
TGTGCCAGCAGCCAAGGCTATCCAGATACGCAGTATTTT
CASSQGYPDTQYF
>TRBD1|TRBV5-4|NA|TRBJ2-7
TGTGCCAGCAGCTTGCGGACAGGCTCCTACGAGCAGTACTTC
CASSLRTGSYEQYF
>NA|TRBV4-2|NA|TRBJ1-1
TGTGCCAGCAGCCAAGACTTCAGGGGTGGGCGAACTGAAGCTTTCTTT
CASSQDFRGGRTEAFF
>TRBD1|TRBV6-1|few|TRBJ1-6
TGTGCCAGCAGTGAATCGACAGGGGCAAGGTCACCCCTCCACTTT
CASSESTGARSPLHF
>NA|TRBV4-1|NA|TRBJ2-7
TGCGCCAGCAGCCAAGGGCCACAGGGAAGGGACGAGCAGTACTTC
CASSQGPQGRDEQYF